This T cell receptor (delta chain) is from a study of Vδ1+ human thymocytes. Purity of the sorted Vdelta1+ thymocytes ranged from roughly 98% to 99.6%. This CDR3 has 17 amino acids. Trimming pared 3 bases from V and 0 bases from J, leaving 17 bases between. The V gene's germline CDR1 is TSWWSYY and CDR2 QGS. Points from the study as a whole: Thymic TRG and TRD repertoires appeared highly polyclonal, with Gaussian CDR3 length distributions.

Extracted RNA was reverse transcribed into cDNA. Pooled V-gene forward primers with one constant-region reverse primer generated the CDR3 amplicons by multiplex PCR. TCRdb called clones anew from the multiplex PCR reads with CATT. The table lists about 75,000 delta-chain clones, about 38% of them singletons. For this clone: The antigen is not known.

What was sequenced was Vdelta1+ gamma-delta thymocytes from the thymus. Subset specified: FACS-sorted CD3+ TCRalphabeta- TCRVdelta1+ TCRVdelta2- thymocytes. The chain employs TRDV1 and TRDJ1; D unresolved. The TCR was taken from a boy under two years old who had congenital heart surgery. CDR3 nucleotide sequence: TGTGCTCTTGGGGACACTCCCTGTCCCTATTACACCGATAAACTCATCTTT. It encodes CALGDTPCPYYTDKLIF.